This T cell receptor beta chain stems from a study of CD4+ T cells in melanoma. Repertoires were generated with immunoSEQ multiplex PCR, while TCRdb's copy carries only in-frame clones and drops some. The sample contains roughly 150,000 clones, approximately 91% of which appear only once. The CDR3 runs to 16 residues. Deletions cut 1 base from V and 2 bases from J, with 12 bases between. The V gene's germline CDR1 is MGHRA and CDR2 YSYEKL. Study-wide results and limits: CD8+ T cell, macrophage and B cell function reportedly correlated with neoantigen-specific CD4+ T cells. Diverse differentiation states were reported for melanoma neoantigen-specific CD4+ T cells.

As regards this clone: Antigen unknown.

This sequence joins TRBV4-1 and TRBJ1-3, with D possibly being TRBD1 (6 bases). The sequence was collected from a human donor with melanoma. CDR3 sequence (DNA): TGCGCCAGCAGCCAAGTCAACAGGGCCACTGGAAACACCATATATTTT. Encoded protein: CASSQVNRATGNTIYF.